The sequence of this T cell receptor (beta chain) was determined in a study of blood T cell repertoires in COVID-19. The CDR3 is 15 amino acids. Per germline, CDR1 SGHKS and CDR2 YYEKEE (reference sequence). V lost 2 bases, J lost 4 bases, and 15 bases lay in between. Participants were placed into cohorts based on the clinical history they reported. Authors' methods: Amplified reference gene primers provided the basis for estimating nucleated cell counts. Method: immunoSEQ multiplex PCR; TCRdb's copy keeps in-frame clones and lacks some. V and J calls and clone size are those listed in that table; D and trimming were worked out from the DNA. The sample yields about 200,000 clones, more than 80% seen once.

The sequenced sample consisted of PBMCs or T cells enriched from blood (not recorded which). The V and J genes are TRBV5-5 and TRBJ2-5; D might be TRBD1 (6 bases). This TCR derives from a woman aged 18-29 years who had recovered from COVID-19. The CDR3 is CASSLSGVRGETQYF. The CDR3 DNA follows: TGTGCCAGCAGCTTATCAGGGGTCAGGGGAGAGACCCAGTACTTC.